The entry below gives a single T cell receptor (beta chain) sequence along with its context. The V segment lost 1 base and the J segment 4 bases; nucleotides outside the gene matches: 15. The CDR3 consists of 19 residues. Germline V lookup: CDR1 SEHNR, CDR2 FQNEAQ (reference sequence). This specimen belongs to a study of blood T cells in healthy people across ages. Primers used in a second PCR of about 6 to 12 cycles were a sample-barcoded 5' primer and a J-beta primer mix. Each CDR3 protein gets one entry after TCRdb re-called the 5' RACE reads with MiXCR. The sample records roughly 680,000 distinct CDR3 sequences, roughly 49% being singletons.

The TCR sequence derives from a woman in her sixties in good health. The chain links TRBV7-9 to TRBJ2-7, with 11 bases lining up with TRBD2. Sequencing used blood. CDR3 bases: TGTGCCAGCAGCTTAGAGACTAGCGGGATACTTCGGCGGACTTACGAGCAGTACTTC. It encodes CASSLETSGILRRTYEQYF.